Listed below are T cell receptor beta chains from one sample, sequenced in a study of blood T cell repertoires in COVID-19. Repertoires were generated with immunoSEQ multiplex PCR, while TCRdb's copy carries only in-frame clones and drops some. The sample includes some 30,000 clones, 85% to 90% of them seen just once. Sample: peripheral blood. These receptor sequences come from a man aged 65 to 79 with active COVID-19. Each CDR3 is given with its conserved first and last residue. A D gene is named only where the DNA matches it firmly. A row's size may be missing; if present it is once, few, many or a size class.

v_call	clone_size	j_call	d_call	cdr3_nt	cdr3_aa
TRBV3-1/TRBV3-2	-	TRBJ1-2	-	TGTGCCAGCAGCCAGGTCGGTCTTGTTAGTGGCTACACCTTC	CASSQVGLVSGYTF
TRBV4-2	-	TRBJ2-2	-	TGTGCCAGCAGCCAAGAAGCGGCGGACACCGGGGAGCTGTTTTTT	CASSQEAADTGELFF
TRBV6-5	-	TRBJ2-2	TRBD1	TGTGCCAGCAGTTTGTGGGACAGGGGCACCGGGGAGCTGTTTTTT	CASSLWDRGTGELFF
TRBV7-7	-	TRBJ2-6	TRBD1	TGTGCCAGCAGCCCCGGCAGGGGGCTTGGGGCCAACGTCCTGACTTTC	CASSPGRGLGANVLTF
TRBV14	-	TRBJ2-7	-	TGTGCCAGCAGCCAAGATATATATGAGACTGGTTTACAGTACTTC	CASSQDIYETGLQYF
TRBV7-9	-	TRBJ2-1	TRBD2	TGTGCCAGCACCCCACTAGCGGGAGGTTACAATGAGCAGTTCTTC	CASTPLAGGYNEQFF
TRBV19	-	TRBJ2-5	TRBD1	TGTGCCAGTAGTATGTCGGGTAGGCGAGGGGGCGAAGAGACCCAGTACTTC	CASSMSGRRGGEETQYF
TRBV19	-	TRBJ1-3	TRBD1	TGTGCCAGTAGTAGGGCAGGGGGCTTCTCTGGAAACACCATATATTTT	CASSRAGGFSGNTIYF
TRBV2	-	TRBJ2-5	-	TGTGCCAGCAGTCTGGGACTACGAGGAGGGGGAGAGACCCAGTACTTC	CASSLGLRGGGETQYF
TRBV5-1	-	TRBJ1-4	-	TGCGCCAGCAGCCGGGGGGAGGCTAATGAAAAACTGTTTTTT	CASSRGEANEKLFF
TRBV6-5	-	TRBJ2-7	TRBD2	TGTGCCAGCAGACTAGCGGGACTCAGCGAGCAGTACTTC	CASRLAGLSEQYF
TRBV7-7	-	TRBJ2-6	TRBD1	TGTGCCAGCAGCCCCGGGACAGGGCGCTCTGGGGCCAACGTCCTGACTTTC	CASSPGTGRSGANVLTF
TRBV4-2	-	TRBJ1-2	-	TGTGCCAGCAGCCAAGCCAGTGGGAGAGCTAACTATGGCTACACCTTC	CASSQASGRANYGYTF
TRBV14	once	TRBJ2-2	TRBD2	TGTGCCAGCAGCCCCAGGACTAGCGGGCCGAACACCGGGGAGCTGTTTTTT	CASSPRTSGPNTGELFF
TRBV5-4	once	TRBJ2-7	-	TGTGCCAGCAGCTTGAACAGCTACGAGCAGTACTTC	CASSLNSYEQYF
TRBV12-3/TRBV12-4	-	TRBJ2-7	-	TGTGCCAGCAGGAAGACAGATACCTACGAGCAGTACTTC	CASRKTDTYEQYF
TRBV7-9	-	TRBJ1-4	-	TGTGCCAGCAGTTACAGGGAAGAGGGTGAAAAACTGTTTTTT	CASSYREEGEKLFF
TRBV2	-	TRBJ2-7	TRBD2	TGTGCCAGCGGTAATAGCGGGATCTCCTACGAGCAGTACTTC	CASGNSGISYEQYF
TRBV20-1	-	TRBJ2-7	TRBD2	TGCAGTGCTAGTGTTGCTAGCGGGACAACCTACGAGCAGTACTTC	CSASVASGTTYEQYF
TRBV27	-	TRBJ2-2	TRBD2	TGTGCCAGCAGTTTAAGGGGGTCTGCGGGAGGGAGGACCGGGGAGCTGTTTTTT	CASSLRGSAGGRTGELFF
TRBV6-6	-	TRBJ2-7	-	TGTGCCAGCAGTTACTCCCAGTACGAGCAGTACTTC	CASSYSQYEQYF
TRBV28	once	TRBJ1-4	TRBD1	TGTGCCAGCAGCTACCGGACAGGGGGGGATGAAAAACTGTTTTTT	CASSYRTGGDEKLFF
TRBV10-2	-	TRBJ1-2	-	TGCGCCAGCAGTGAGTTAGACAGGCCCAACTATGGCTACACCTTC	CASSELDRPNYGYTF
TRBV6-6	-	TRBJ2-2	TRBD2	TGTGCCAGCAGTAGCGGGAGGGAATCCGGGGAGCTGTTTTTT	CASSSGRESGELFF
TRBV30	-	TRBJ2-3	TRBD1	TGTGCCTGGAGGGATGACAGGGGGAGAAAGTATTTT	CAWRDDRGRKYF
TRBV23-1	-	TRBJ1-1	-	TGCGCCAGCAGTCAATCGGAGGAAGAAGCTTTCTTT	CASSQSEEEAFF
TRBV30	-	TRBJ1-1	-	TGTGCTTATGACAACACACGACGCTCTGAAGCTTTCTTT	CAYDNTRRSEAFF
TRBV5-1	-	TRBJ2-5	TRBD1	TGCGCCAGCACCCAGACAGGGGAAGAGACCCAGTACTTC	CASTQTGEETQYF
TRBV5-1	-	TRBJ1-2	-	TGCGCCAGCAGCTTGGTTTGCGGGGGCGATGGGGGCTACACCTTC	CASSLVCGGDGGYTF
TRBV2	-	TRBJ1-2	-	TGTGCCAGCACAGGGGAGTCTGGCTACACCTTC	CASTGESGYTF
TRBV5-4	-	TRBJ2-1	TRBD1	TGTGCCAGCAGCCTGTCCCCGGGACAGCACAATGAGCAGTTCTTC	CASSLSPGQHNEQFF
TRBV24-1	-	TRBJ2-1	TRBD2	TGTGCCACCAGTGCAGGGTCGAGCGGGAGGGTAGATGAGCAGTTCTTC	CATSAGSSGRVDEQFF
TRBV4-1	-	TRBJ1-1	TRBD1	TGCGCCAGCAGCCAACCGCGGGACAGGGGTCCTGAAGCTTTCTTT	CASSQPRDRGPEAFF
TRBV7-2	-	TRBJ1-2	-	TGTGCCAGCAGCTTGGACACCTATGGCTACACCTTC	CASSLDTYGYTF
TRBV28	-	TRBJ2-1	-	TGTGCCAGCAGTTTCTTGAATGAGCAGTTCTTC	CASSFLNEQFF
TRBV7-2	-	TRBJ2-7	-	TGTGCCAGCAGCTATGCAGGTTACGAGCAGTACTTC	CASSYAGYEQYF
TRBV24-1	-	TRBJ2-3	TRBD2	TGTGCCACCAGTGTCCGCCCGGGACTAGCGAGGACAGATACGCAGTATTTT	CATSVRPGLARTDTQYF
TRBV2	once	TRBJ1-1	TRBD1	TGTGCCAGCAGTGCACAGGGGTTAAGAACTGAAGCTTTCTTT	CASSAQGLRTEAFF
TRBV6-5	-	TRBJ1-5	TRBD1	TGTGCCAGCAGGGCTACAGGGGTTGATCAGCCCCAGCATTTT	CASRATGVDQPQHF
TRBV11-2	few	TRBJ2-7	-	TGTGCCAGTCAGAACTCGGTGAGGCAGCTTGGTCTCTACGAGCAGTACTTC	CASQNSVRQLGLYEQYF
TRBV19	-	TRBJ1-1	-	TGTGCCAGTAGTAGGGGAGGGGCGAACACTGAAGCTTTCTTT	CASSRGGANTEAFF
TRBV19	-	TRBJ2-5	TRBD2	TGTGCCAGTAGTATAGTACTAGCGGGAGGTGGAGAGACCCAGTACTTC	CASSIVLAGGGETQYF